This TCR beta chain appears in the sequencing data of a study of blood T cell repertoires in COVID-19. On the study more broadly: Material from acute and convalescent COVID-19 was sourced from the United States, Italy and Spain. The analysed material was cDNA or gDNA that came from T cells, B-cell-depleted T cells, or PBMCs.

Per the study methods: Counts of nucleated cells, estimated from reference gene primer amplification, were obtained. Method: immunoSEQ multiplex PCR; TCRdb's copy keeps in-frame clones and lacks some. The D gene and trimming were derived from the DNA, and the V and J assignments and clone size from that table. The profile covers roughly 68,000 clones, with roughly 80% appearing a single time and approximately 8.8% taken by the ten largest. Looked up from germline, CDR1 is SGHDT and CDR2 is YYEEEE. V was cut by 2 bases and J by 6 bases, with 9 bases left in between. The CDR3 covers 14 residues. The clonotype originates from a man in his forties or fifties with active COVID-19. This rearrangement joins TRBV5-6 to TRBJ1-6; D perhaps matches TRBD1 (6 bases). Source material: peripheral blood. The CDR3 region is CASSFTGSNSPLHF. The CDR3 nucleotides are TGTGCCAGCAGCTTCACAGGGTCTAATTCACCCCTCCACTTT.